This TCR beta chain stems from a study of T cells after yellow fever vaccination (dated by TCRdb to the late 2010s). Notes on the research overall: The SMART-Seq v4 Ultra Low Input RNA kit was used to prepare libraries from fractions with low cell numbers. To follow T-cell clones before and after both primary and booster YFV17D yellow fever vaccination, bulk TCR alpha and beta repertoires underwent longitudinal sequencing. Two healthy male donors made up the cohort, one aged 18 to 30 years and the other aged 30 to 40 years. Blood samples were taken at several timepoints before and after primary and secondary immunization, and bulk PBMC replicates and cell subsets were isolated.

Taken from the germline V gene, the CDR1 and CDR2 loops are MNHNS and SASEGT. V drops 1 base and J drops 7 bases, leaving 7 bases in between. Its CDR3 holds 12 amino acids, cysteine through phenylalanine. Only the CDR3 part of the read is kept: 36 bases, read in frame from the first base. Explained via the paper, the treatment or condition label denotes: live attenuated yellow fever vaccine strain. PBMCs were isolated from peripheral blood using a standard Ficoll-Paque protocol. CD4 and CD8 T-cell fractions were isolated with Dynabeads CD4 and CD8 positive selection kits. TriZol was used to extract RNA from bulk PBMCs, CD4 and CD8 fractions, and dextramer-positive and dextramer-negative fractions. TCR cDNA was synthesized by 5'RACE template switching, which introduced a universal primer site and unique molecular identifiers. Priming of cDNA synthesis was performed from both the TCR alpha and TCR beta constant segments. Library amplification used two PCR steps, and the second PCR step added sample barcodes and sequencing adapters. Libraries were sequenced on Illumina HiSeq 2500 (2x100 bp) or NovaSeq (2x150 bp). On the authors' methods: Demultiplexing of reads and collapsing into UMI consensus sequences were performed with MIGEC, and V(D)J alignment was carried out with MiXCR. Vaccine-responding clonotypes were identified with edgeR using replicate PBMC samples, with FDR below 0.01 and a log2 fold change above 5 up to day 15 being required. Each bulk clonotype was labeled CD4 or CD8 based on which sequenced repertoire, CD4 or CD8, contained the clonotype at higher abundance. TCRdb ran its own pipeline on the public reads, namely fastp trimming at Q25 and MiXCR clone calling, and kept in-frame beta chains. Identical CDR3 proteins give one entry, which carries the most common genes and DNA. The V and J calls were determined by TCRdb, not by the authors. Across this sample there are about 240,000 distinct CDR3 sequences, with roughly 7.2% seen only once. Approximately 0.85% of the sample rests with the top ten.

A note on this clonotype: The specificity of this receptor is unknown. Per-base quality was not reported, and no clone a single base away is much larger than it.

Results the study describes overall, beyond this receptor: A small fraction of clonotypes appeared in both the CD4 and CD8 compartments, likely as a result of convergent recombination. The secondary T-cell response was weaker than the primary response but faster, peaking on day 5 instead of day 15. After the booster, most clones that had expanded after primary vaccination were detected again (about 97% of CD4 and around 88% of CD8), suggesting broad maintenance of memory. Because abundant contaminating clonotypes from the bulk population could be contained in FACS-sorted repertoires, computational filtering was required. The study included only two donors, which limits how far the findings can be generalized.

This TCR derives from a man younger than 40 who received the YFV17D yellow fever vaccine. Sequencing was performed on CD4+ T cells sorted from PBMCs, taken 15 days after the yellow fever booster vaccination. The sequence is built from TRBV6-1 and TRBJ2-5; the D region possibly corresponds to TRBD1 (5 bases align). The CDR3 has the sequence CASSEGGRTQYF. The sequenced DNA is TGTGCCAGCAGTGAAGGGGGCCGGACCCAGTACTTC.